The rows below give T cell receptor beta chains drawn from one sample of a study of T cells in Graves' hyperthyroidism and ophthalmopathy. TCRdb independently ran MiXCR on the multiplex PCR reads; one entry per CDR3 protein. This sample has around 270,000 distinct CDR3 sequences; approximately 19% occur once, and the top ten carry 39%. Sample: blood. The origin of the receptors is a middle-aged man with Graves' ophthalmopathy. Both conserved end residues are part of each CDR3. Fields, in order: D gene, clone size, CDR3 length, V gene, J gene, CDR3 DNA, CDR3 protein. A D gene is named only where the DNA matches it firmly. Some rows have no size entry. The others give once, few or many, or a class for an expanded clone.

NA	few	15	TRBV5-1	TRBJ2-5	TGCGCCAGCAGCTTGGTGGTAGGGGCAGACGGGACCCAGTACTTC	CASSLVVGADGTQYF
NA	NA	14	TRBV6-5	TRBJ2-5	TGTGCCAGCAGTTACTCGTACGGGCGAGAGACCCAGTACTTC	CASSYSYGRETQYF
TRBD2	many	18	TRBV11-2	TRBJ2-3	TGTGCCAGCAGCTTGAGAGGGACTAGCGGGAGTAGGACAGATACGCAGTATTTT	CASSLRGTSGSRTDTQYF
NA	many	14	TRBV11-2	TRBJ1-2	TGTGCCAGCAGCCCGATGACAGAGAACTATGGCTACACCTTC	CASSPMTENYGYTF
NA	NA	14	TRBV7-8	TRBJ2-7	TGTGCCAGCAGCTTAGCGCTAGCGAAGTACGAGCAGTACTTC	CASSLALAKYEQYF
NA	NA	14	TRBV9	TRBJ1-1	TGTGCCAGCAGCGTAGCTACGAGCGGGAGTGAAGCTTTCTTT	CASSVATSGSEAFF
NA	many	13	TRBV30	TRBJ1-2	TGTGCCTACGGACGACTCCAGGGTAATGGCTACACCTTC	CAYGRLQGNGYTF
NA	many	13	TRBV3-1	TRBJ2-7	TGTGCCAGCAGCCATTCTTCGGGTCAGGAGCAGTACTTC	CASSHSSGQEQYF
NA	few	14	TRBV9	TRBJ2-1	TGTGCCAGCAGCGTAGATGCTGCGTACAATGAGCAGTTCTTC	CASSVDAAYNEQFF
NA	many	11	TRBV28	TRBJ2-1	TGTGCCAGCAGTTTAAGGAGTGAGCAGTTCTTC	CASSLRSEQFF
TRBD1	few	14	TRBV20-1	TRBJ1-5	TGCAGTGCTAAACAGGACAGGGACGGTCAGCCCCAGCATTTT	CSAKQDRDGQPQHF
NA	NA	13	TRBV10-3	TRBJ2-7	TGTGCCATCAGTGGACTCGGGGGCTACGAGCAGTACTTC	CAISGLGGYEQYF
TRBD1	NA	15	TRBV4-1	TRBJ2-1	TGCGCCAGCAGCCAGGGACAGAGCTCCTACAATGAGCAGCTCTTC	CASSQGQSSYNEQLF
NA	NA	15	TRBV7-2	TRBJ2-5	TGTGCCAGCAGCTTAGAGGGGGCGGGGGAAGAGACCCAGTACTTC	CASSLEGAGEETQYF
TRBD2	many	16	TRBV20-1	TRBJ2-7	TGCAGTGCTAGGCCTAGCGTAGCGGGATTCACCTACGAGCAGTACTTC	CSARPSVAGFTYEQYF
NA	many	14	TRBV20-1	TRBJ1-2	TGCAGTGTCCGAGGGAGAGGGGTACACTATGGCTACACCTTC	CSVRGRGVHYGYTF
TRBD2	many	17	TRBV5-4	TRBJ2-1	TGTGCCAGCAGCTTGGCCGTACTAGCGGGAGATCTAGGTGAGCAGTTCTTC	CASSLAVLAGDLGEQFF
NA	NA	18	TRBV28	TRBJ2-6	TGTGCCAGCAGTTTCTTCGGGGCGCTCTCCCCTGGGGCCAACGTCCTGACTTTC	CASSFFGALSPGANVLTF
TRBD2	few	18	TRBV15	TRBJ2-1	TGTGCCACCAGCAGAGACCCGGGAGGAACGGAGTCGGGGAATGAGCAGTTCTTC	CATSRDPGGTESGNEQFF
TRBD1	NA	14	TRBV20-1	TRBJ1-5	TGCAGTGCCCACGACAGGGGTATCAATCAGCCCCAGCATTTT	CSAHDRGINQPQHF
NA	NA	13	TRBV5-1	TRBJ2-7	TGCGCCAGCAGCTCCCTTCACAGCCACGAGCAGTACTTC	CASSSLHSHEQYF
NA	many	14	TRBV2	TRBJ2-7	TGTGCCAGCAGTGAGGGCGGGCAGGACTACGAGCAGTACTTC	CASSEGGQDYEQYF
NA	many	16	TRBV27	TRBJ1-2	TGTGCCAGCAGTTTAATTCAGGGTGGACCTAACTATGGCTACACCTTC	CASSLIQGGPNYGYTF
NA	NA	14	TRBV5-5	TRBJ2-3	TGTGCCAGCAGCAGACCCGGGACACGGGATACGCAGTATTTT	CASSRPGTRDTQYF
TRBD1	few	13	TRBV29-1	TRBJ2-5	TGCAGCGTTCGCAAGGGACAGCAAGAGACCCAGTACTTC	CSVRKGQQETQYF
TRBD1	few	14	TRBV15	TRBJ2-5	TGTGCCTCCGGGGGACAGGGGGGACTTGAGACCCAGTACTTC	CASGGQGGLETQYF
TRBD2	NA	15	TRBV19	TRBJ2-5	TGTGCCAGTAGTACCTCCGCGGGGGGCGGGGAGACCCAGTACTTC	CASSTSAGGGETQYF
NA	few	11	TRBV29-1	TRBJ2-3	TGCAGCGTTGAAGACCTAGATACGCAGTATTTT	CSVEDLDTQYF